Below are 6 T cell receptor beta chains sequenced from a single sample in a study of T cell responses to AZD1222 COVID-19 vaccine. The table came from immunoSEQ multiplex PCR; TCRdb's copy has only in-frame clones and leaves some out. In the table there are about 150,000 clones, 90% of which are singletons. The input for sequencing was peripheral blood, taken on day 0 of AZD1222 vaccination. Receptor source: an adult in good health.

This chain uses TRBV10-3 with TRBJ1-6, with D unresolved. CDR1 ENHRY and CDR2 SYGVKD come from the germline V gene. Between the trimmed V and J ends, which lost 5 bases and 8 bases, there was a span of 16 bases. This CDR3 has 15 amino acids. Written as DNA, the CDR3 is TGTGCCATCAGTACCGGAGCCGATTCGCATTCACCCCTCCACTTT. Translated: CAISTGADSHSPLHF.

The chain couples TRBV7-9 to TRBJ2-2; TRBD2 agrees at 10 bases. Trimming took 2 bases from V and 6 from J; bases not matched to a gene: 9. The CDR3 spans 17 residues. Germline CDR1 SEHNR, CDR2 FQNEAQ (reference sequence). CDR3 DNA: TGTGCCAGCAGCTTAAGTGGGCTAGCGGGAGTATCCGGGGAGCTGTTTTTT. This sequence encodes CASSLSGLAGVSGELFF.

The chain recombines TRBV5-1 with TRBJ2-3; D is ambiguous. The CDR3 runs to 13 residues. Germline-derived CDR1 and CDR2 are SGHRS and YFSETQ. The V end lost 7 bases, the J end lost 0 bases, and 9 bases lay between the germline ends. The CDR3 coding sequence is TGCGCCAGCGGGTTAAGTAGCACAGATACGCAGTATTTT. This translates into CASGLSSTDTQYF. The full variable domain, its missing parts supplied by reference TRBV5-1 and TRBJ2-3, is KAGVTQTPRYLIKTRGQQVTLSCSPISGHRSVSWYQQTPGQGLQFLFEYFSETQRNKGNFPGRFSGRQFSNSRSEMNVSTLELGDSALYLCASGLSSTDTQYFGPGTRLTVL.

The rearrangement links TRBV4-1 to TRBJ1-3; D ambiguous. V was shortened by 0 bases and J by 0 bases, with 6 bases between the two germline ends. The CDR3 extends over 15 amino acids. Germline assignment: CDR1 MGHRA and CDR2 YSYEKL. CDR3 in amino acids: CASSQEHYSGNTIYF. The CDR3 nucleotides read TGCGCCAGCAGCCAAGAGCACTACTCTGGAAACACCATATATTTT.

This chain connects TRBV4-3 to TRBJ2-7; 9 bases line up with TRBD2. V lost 3 bases and J lost 3; bases outside the gene matches: 9. This CDR3 has 16 residues. The germline V gene encodes CDR1 LGHNA and CDR2 YSLEER. The CDR3 DNA sequence: TGCGCCAGCAGCCAGACTAGCGGTTCAAACCGCTACGAGCAGTACTTC. It is translated as CASSQTSGSNRYEQYF.

The table lists this clone with a count of one. The rearrangement links TRBV5-1 to TRBJ1-1, with 9 nucleotides matching TRBD1. The V gene's germline CDR1 is SGHRS and CDR2 YFSETQ. V was clipped by 5 bases and J by 1 base; unmatched bases: 6. The CDR3 has 15 residues. The CDR3 region is CASSEQGARNTEAFF. CDR3 nucleotides: TGCGCCAGCAGTGAACAGGGGGCGAGGAACACTGAAGCTTTCTTT.